The present TCR beta chain was sequenced within a study of blood T cell repertoires in COVID-19. Study information: Acute and convalescent COVID-19 samples came from the United States, Italy and Spain. The analysed material was cDNA or gDNA that came from T cells, B-cell-depleted T cells, or PBMCs.

In the source study's methods: Counts of nucleated cells, estimated from reference gene primer amplification, were obtained. TCRdb keeps only in-frame clones here, not all; method: immunoSEQ multiplex PCR. From that table come the V and J calls and clone size; the DNA was used to work out D and trimming. Of over 150,000 clones in the sample, 70% to 90% are singletons; the top ten hold roughly 1%. V was shortened by 2 bases and J by 2 bases, with 6 bases between the two germline ends. The CDR3 is 13 residues long. The V gene's germline CDR1 is MDHEN and CDR2 SYDVKM. The source of this sequence is a man aged 35-49 years with acute or convalescent COVID-19. The V and J genes are TRBV28 and TRBJ2-5; D gene unclear. Sequences were obtained from peripheral blood. The CDR3 here is CASSLNYQETQYF. The CDR3 coding sequence is TGTGCCAGCAGTTTAAACTATCAAGAGACCCAGTACTTC. Together with reference TRBV28 and TRBJ2-5, the CDR3 gives the full variable domain: DVKVTQSSRYLVKRTGEKVFLECVQDMDHENMFWYRQDPGLGLRLIYFSYDVKMKEKGDIPEGYSVSREKKERFSLILESASTNQTSMYLCASSLNYQETQYFGPGTRLLVL.